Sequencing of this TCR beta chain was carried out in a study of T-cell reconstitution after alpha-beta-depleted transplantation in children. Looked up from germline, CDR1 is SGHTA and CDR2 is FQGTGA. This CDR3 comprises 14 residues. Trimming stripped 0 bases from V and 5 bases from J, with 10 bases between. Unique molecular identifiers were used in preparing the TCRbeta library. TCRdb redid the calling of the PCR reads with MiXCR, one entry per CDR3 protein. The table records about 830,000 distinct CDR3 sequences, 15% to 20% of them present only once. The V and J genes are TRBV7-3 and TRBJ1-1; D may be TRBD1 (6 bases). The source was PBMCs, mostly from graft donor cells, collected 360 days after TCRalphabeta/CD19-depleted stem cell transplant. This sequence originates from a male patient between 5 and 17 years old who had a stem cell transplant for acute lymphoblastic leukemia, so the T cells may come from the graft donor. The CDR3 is CASSLTPGVTEAFF. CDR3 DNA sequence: TGTGCCAGCAGCTTAACGCCAGGGGTAACTGAAGCTTTCTTT.